A single sample is the source of the 28 T cell receptor beta chains below, sequenced in a study of CD8+ T cells in alopecia areata. Treatment defined: oral pan-JAK inhibitor, 5-10 mg twice daily. Extracted RNA was reverse transcribed into cDNA, the sequencing template. Assay: immunoSEQ multiplex PCR; the TCRdb copy retains only in-frame clones and omits some. The repertoire has under 300,000 clones, 60% of them found once; the top ten carry around 0.92%. Sequenced here: CD4+ T cells sorted from blood, sampled around week 54, from a patient treated with tofacitinib. Receptor source: a human donor with alopecia areata.

The chain recombines TRBV6-5 with TRBJ1-4; no definite D call. Germline V gives CDR1 MNHEY, CDR2 SVGAGI. The germline V and J ends were trimmed by 2 bases and 0 bases, with 7 bases remaining between them. The CDR3 covers 15 residues. The CDR3 coding sequence is TGTGCCAGCAGTTACCAAATTGCAACTAATGAAAAACTGTTTTTT. This sequence encodes CASSYQIATNEKLFF.

This clone occurred once. The J gene is TRBJ1-2, the V gene TRBV29-1; unclear D gene. Per germline, CDR1 SQVTM and CDR2 ANQGSEA. This CDR3 is built from 12 residues. Trimming took 3 bases from V and 4 from J, leaving 9 bases between them. Here the CDR3 reads CSVDARLYGYTF. In DNA, the CDR3 is TGCAGCGTTGATGCGAGACTCTATGGCTACACCTTC.

A few counts support this clone. This chain uses TRBV4-1 with TRBJ1-5; D call uncertain. The germline V gene encodes CDR1 MGHRA and CDR2 YSYEKL. V was shortened by 3 bases and J by 1 base, with 4 bases between the two germline ends. This CDR3 is built from 13 residues. CDR3 in amino acids: CASSQVSNQPQHF. The CDR3 bases are TGCGCCAGCAGCCAGGTCAGCAATCAGCCCCAGCATTTT.

The V gene is TRBV25-1, the J gene TRBJ2-2, with D uncertain. Germline-derived CDR1 and CDR2 are MGHDK and SYGVNS. V dropped 1 base and J dropped 6 bases, with 9 bases sitting between them. CDR3 length: 14 residues. In DNA form, the CDR3 reads TGTGCCAGCAGTGAATCCAGCTTGGCCGGGGAGCTGTTTTTT. Amino acid sequence: CASSESSLAGELFF.

The chain joins TRBV4-2 to TRBJ2-4; 9 nucleotides line up with TRBD1. V shed 1 base, J shed 8 bases, and the junction held 6 bases outside the gene matches. The CDR3 loop spans 15 amino acids. CDR1 is LGHNA, CDR2 YNFKEQ, per germline. The CDR3 bases are TGTGCCAGCAGCCAAGGGGGACAGGGTTACGACATTCAGTACTTC. Protein sequence: CASSQGGQGYDIQYF.

The rearrangement links TRBV15 to TRBJ1-2; TRBD1 might be the D (6 bases). With 1 base removed from V and 8 bases from J, the gap between germline ends came to 11 bases. Germline loops: CDR1 LNHNV, CDR2 YYDKDF (reference sequence). The length of the CDR3 is 13 residues. This CDR3 is CATSRGAGDGYTF. The CDR3 DNA sequence: TGTGCCACCAGCAGAGGCGCAGGGGACGGCTACACCTTC.

This clone has more than one count but fewer than ten. DNA of the CDR3: TGCAGCGTTCCGACAGGAAGCTCTGGGGCCAACGTCCTGACTTTC. The encoded protein is CSVPTGSSGANVLTF. V gene TRBV29-1 combines with J gene TRBJ2-6; maybe TRBD1 (6 bases). CDR3 length: 15 residues. Germline values: CDR1 SQVTM, CDR2 ANQGSEA. Between the trimmed V and J ends, which lost 5 bases and 0 bases, there was a span of 11 bases.

The rearrangement uses TRBV29-1 and TRBJ2-3; the D is unclear. V was trimmed by 3 bases and J by 4 bases, leaving 8 bases between them. The CDR3 extends over 12 amino acids. Germline assignment: CDR1 SQVTM and CDR2 ANQGSEA. CDR3 sequence: CSVDDRADTQYF. CDR3 DNA: TGCAGCGTTGACGATCGAGCAGATACGCAGTATTTT.

This clone was counted a few times. The V call is TRBV19, the J call TRBJ1-1, with unresolved D. V dropped 5 bases and J dropped 4 bases, with 5 bases sitting between them. This CDR3 contains 11 residues. Per germline, CDR1 LNHDA and CDR2 SQIVND (reference sequence). In DNA, the CDR3 is TGTGCCAGTAGTGAGAGCACTGAAGCTTTCTTT. This gives the protein CASSESTEAFF.

The J gene is TRBJ2-3, the V gene TRBV6-6, with D possibly matching TRBD1 (5 bases). The germline V gene has CDR1 MNHNY and CDR2 SVGAGI (reference sequence). This CDR3 is 15 amino acids long. The V end was cut by 4 bases, the J end by 2 bases, with 13 bases between. CDR3 amino acids: CASSLAGKYTDTQYF. The CDR3 DNA reads TGTGCCAGCAGTTTGGCAGGGAAATACACAGATACGCAGTATTTT.

This clone was seen only a few times. V gene TRBV4-2 combines with J gene TRBJ2-2, with D perhaps matching TRBD1 (6 bases). This CDR3 spans 16 amino acids. V dropped 4 bases and J dropped 1 base, with 13 bases sitting between them. Germline CDR1 and CDR2: LGHNA and YNFKEQ. CDR3: CASSPTQGENTGELFF. CDR3 bases: TGTGCCAGCAGCCCCACACAGGGTGAGAACACCGGGGAGCTGTTTTTT.

The J gene is TRBJ2-7, the V gene TRBV4-3, with 8 bases that match TRBD2. J gave up 5 bases and V 0 bases, and 6 bases lay outside the gene matches. The V gene's germline CDR1 is LGHNA and CDR2 YSLEER. The CDR3 is 15 amino acids. The CDR3 spells CASSQDYRLANEQYF. CDR3 in DNA: TGCGCCAGCAGCCAAGACTATCGACTAGCGAACGAGCAGTACTTC.

The genes are TRBV6-5 and TRBJ2-5, with no clear D. TRBJ2-7 matches the DNA end more closely, so the J call is doubtful. CDR3 length: 13 residues. CDR1 MNHEY and CDR2 SVGAGI come from the germline V gene. The CDR3 here is CASSVQYVYEQYF. The CDR3 nucleotides are TGTGCCAGCAGTGTTCAGTACGTCTACGAGCAGTACTTC.

This chain connects TRBV19 to TRBJ2-5; 7 nucleotides agree with TRBD2. CDR1 and CDR2 (germline): LNHDA, SQIVND (reference sequence). V dropped 6 bases and J dropped 5; count of bases not matched to a gene: 6. The CDR3 has 13 amino acids. The CDR3 loop is CASSMGGLETQYF. The DNA for the CDR3 is TGTGCCAGTAGCATGGGAGGGCTGGAGACCCAGTACTTC.

The V call is TRBV7-9, the J call TRBJ2-5; possibly TRBD1 for D (5 bases). From germline, CDR1 is SEHNR and CDR2 FQNEAQ (reference sequence). The CDR3 length is 14 residues. Trimming took 5 bases from V and 0 from J, leaving 10 bases between them. CDR3 in DNA: TGTGCCAGCAGCCTCAGGGTTTACCAAGAGACCCAGTACTTC. It encodes CASSLRVYQETQYF.

J is TRBJ2-5 and V is TRBV15; unclear D gene. Germline V gene data show CDR1 as LNHNV and CDR2 as YYDKDF (reference sequence). There are 15 residues in the CDR3. The ends were cut back, 0 bases at V and 4 bases at J, with 12 bases in the middle. The CDR3 here is CATSRDPTWGETQYF. CDR3 nucleotides: TGTGCCACCAGCAGAGATCCGACCTGGGGAGAGACCCAGTACTTC.

The chain employs TRBV30 and TRBJ2-7; D call uncertain. There are 14 residues in the CDR3. CDR1 GTSNPN and CDR2 SVGIG come from the germline V gene (reference sequence). V shed 0 bases and J shed 2 bases, with 11 bases lying between them. The CDR3 sequence is CAWSVSSWPYEQYF. CDR3 nucleotides: TGTGCCTGGAGTGTAAGTAGTTGGCCCTACGAGCAGTACTTC.

This chain connects TRBV29-1 to TRBJ1-1; D might be TRBD1 (5 bases). Germline loops: CDR1 SQVTM, CDR2 ANQGSEA. The CDR3 extends over 10 amino acids. V was trimmed by 4 bases and J by 7 bases, leaving 7 bases between them. The CDR3 here is CSVGQLEAFF. The CDR3 DNA is TGCAGCGTTGGACAGCTTGAAGCTTTCTTT.

This clone was observed once. Other DNA sequences in this sample translate to the same CDR3. This rearrangement joins TRBV29-1 to TRBJ2-2; no firm D call. This CDR3 is 11 amino acids long. The V and J ends lost 4 bases and 7 bases respectively, with 7 bases between them. CDR1 and CDR2 from the germline V gene are SQVTM and ANQGSEA. CDR3 nucleotides: TGCAGCGTTGCCCATGGCGGGGAGCTGTTTTTT. This sequence encodes CSVAHGGELFF.

The chain combines TRBV30 with TRBJ2-5; TRBD1 agrees at 7 bases. V lost 6 bases, J lost 5 bases, and 9 bases stayed unmatched. Looked up from germline, CDR1 is GTSNPN and CDR2 is SVGIG (reference sequence). The CDR3 totals 13 residues. The CDR3 reads CACYRGTGETQYF. The CDR3 coding sequence is TGTGCCTGCTACAGGGGAACAGGGGAGACCCAGTACTTC.

The chain has TRBV5-4 and TRBJ2-7; 8 bases agree with TRBD1. CDR3 length: 14 residues. The V gene's germline CDR1 is SGHNT and CDR2 YYREEE (reference sequence). Losses at the gene ends were 5 bases for V and 2 bases for J; bases not matched to a gene: 6. The CDR3 coding sequence is TGTGCCAGCAGTCAACCGGGACAGGCCTACGAGCAGTACTTC. Protein sequence: CASSQPGQAYEQYF.

The V call is TRBV7-2, the J call TRBJ2-7; no reliable D call. CDR3 length: 14 residues. Germline CDR1 reads SGHTA; CDR2 reads FQGNSA. V lost 1 base to trimming and J lost 2 bases, with 9 bases between them. The CDR3 loop is CASSLEGPAYEQYF. The CDR3 DNA follows: TGTGCCAGCAGCTTAGAAGGACCTGCCTACGAGCAGTACTTC.

The chain joins TRBV11-2 to TRBJ2-5; 7 bases agree with TRBD1. The J segment lost 3 bases and the V segment lost 5 bases, leaving 3 bases of the junction unmatched. The CDR3 runs to 13 residues. The germline V gene has CDR1 SGHAT and CDR2 FQNNGV. The DNA of the CDR3 is TGTGCCAGCAGCACGACAGGGAAAGAGACCCAGTACTTC. Translating it yields CASSTTGKETQYF.

CDR3 DNA sequence: TGTGCCATCAGGAAGGACCTCTCCTACAATGAGCAGTTCTTC. Protein product: CAIRKDLSYNEQFF. This chain joins TRBV10-3 and TRBJ2-1; D remains unclear. The V gene lost 6 bases and the J gene lost 0 bases, with 9 bases spanning the gap. Germline V gene data show CDR1 as ENHRY and CDR2 as SYGVKD. The CDR3 is made up of 14 amino acids.

The V gene is TRBV7-3, the J gene TRBJ2-7, with 8 bases that match TRBD1. Germline CDR1 and CDR2: SGHTA and FQGTGA. With 6 bases clipped from V and 4 bases from J, the junction kept 5 bases outside the gene matches. The CDR3 loop spans 13 amino acids. CDR3 protein: CASSFDRGYEQYF. The CDR3 coding sequence is TGTGCCAGCAGTTTCGACAGGGGATACGAGCAGTACTTC.

The V gene is TRBV9, the J gene TRBJ2-3; 7 bases agree with TRBD2. Germline V CDR1 and CDR2: SGDLS, YYNGEE. V dropped 4 bases and J dropped 4; count of bases not matched to a gene: 9. The CDR3 spans 15 residues. CDR3 in amino acids: CASSLMGGSADTQYF. DNA of the CDR3: TGTGCCAGCAGCCTAATGGGGGGGAGCGCAGATACGCAGTATTTT.

The chain combines TRBV5-1 with TRBJ1-2; 9 bases agree with TRBD1. The CDR3 is made up of 16 amino acids. Germline V lookup: CDR1 SGHRS, CDR2 YFSETQ. Trimming removed 3 bases from V and 4 bases from J; junction bases left unmatched: 10. The CDR3 sequence: CASSSPGQGTSYGYTF. In nucleotides, the CDR3 is TGCGCCAGCAGCTCTCCGGGACAGGGTACTTCCTATGGCTACACCTTC.

The rearrangement links TRBV25-1 to TRBJ2-7, with 9 bases aligning to TRBD1. Germline assignment: CDR1 MGHDK and CDR2 SYGVNS. The V gene end was trimmed by 11 bases and the J gene end by 3 bases; junction bases not matched to a gene: 2. The CDR3 is made up of 11 amino acids. The CDR3 nucleotides are TGTGCCGGGGGACAGGGCTACGAGCAGTACTTC. As protein: CAGGQGYEQYF.